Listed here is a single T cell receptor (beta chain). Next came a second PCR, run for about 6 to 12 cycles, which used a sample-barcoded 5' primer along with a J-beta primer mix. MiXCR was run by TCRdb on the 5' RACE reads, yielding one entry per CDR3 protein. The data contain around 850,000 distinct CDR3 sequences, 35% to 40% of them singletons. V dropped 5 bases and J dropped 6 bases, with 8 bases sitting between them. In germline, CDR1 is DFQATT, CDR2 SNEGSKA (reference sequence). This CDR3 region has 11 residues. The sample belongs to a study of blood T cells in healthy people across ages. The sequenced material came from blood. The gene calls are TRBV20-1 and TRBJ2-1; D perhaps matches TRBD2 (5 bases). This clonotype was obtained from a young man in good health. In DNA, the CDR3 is TGCAGTGCTCAGGACTTCAATGAGCAGTTCTTC. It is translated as CSAQDFNEQFF.